One sample yielded the 19 T cell receptor beta chains listed below, sequenced in a study of blood T cell repertoires in COVID-19. Here immunoSEQ multiplex PCR was the method, and the copy in TCRdb shows in-frame clones only, minus some. Of 110,000 to 150,000 clones detected, 86% appear once; the ten largest clones hold around 4.2%. Material: PBMCs or T cells enriched from blood (not recorded which). These TCRs come from a man aged 50-59 years who had recovered from COVID-19.

The genes are TRBV24-1 and TRBJ2-3, with 7 bases identical to TRBD1. CDR1 KGHDR and CDR2 SFDVKD come from the germline V gene. Unmatched junction bases numbered 3, after V lost 0 bases and J lost 4 bases. This CDR3 contains 15 residues. The CDR3 protein is CATSDLQGVADTQYF. Here the CDR3 DNA reads TGTGCCACCAGTGATTTGCAGGGGGTTGCAGATACGCAGTATTTT.

The table lists this clone with a few counts. The rearrangement joins TRBV6-2 or TRBV6-3 to TRBJ1-5; D not resolved. Germline CDR1 and CDR2: MNHEY and SVGEGT. The CDR3 is 14 amino acids. V lost 6 bases, J lost 1 base, and 10 bases lay in between. The CDR3 loop is CASRYHQSNQPQHF. The CDR3 nucleotides read TGTGCCAGCAGATACCATCAGAGCAATCAGCCCCAGCATTTT.

This chain connects TRBV27 to TRBJ1-5; no clear D gene. V lost 3 bases, J lost 5 bases, and 8 bases lay in between. The CDR3 has 13 residues. The germline V gene has CDR1 MNHEY and CDR2 SMNVEV (reference sequence). CDR3 region: CASSFARHQPQHF. In nucleotides, the CDR3 is TGTGCCAGCAGTTTCGCCAGGCATCAGCCCCAGCATTTT.

J is TRBJ1-1 and V is TRBV11-2, with TRBD1 as a possible D gene (6 bases). V was clipped by 2 bases and J by 5 bases, with 15 bases between them. This CDR3 has 15 residues. Germline V gene data show CDR1 as SGHAT and CDR2 as FQNNGV. In DNA form, the CDR3 reads TGTGCCAGCAGCTTACGAACAGGGCGGGGGACTGAAGCTTTCTTT. It is translated as CASSLRTGRGTEAFF.

J is TRBJ2-1 and V is TRBV5-8, with D possibly matching TRBD1 (6 bases). The CDR3 has 13 residues. Trimming cost V 0 bases and J 6 bases, with 7 bases left between them. The V gene's germline CDR1 is SGHTS and CDR2 YDEGEE. CDR3 residues: CASSLVRGNEQFF. CDR3 bases: TGTGCCAGCAGCTTGGTCAGGGGCAATGAGCAGTTCTTC.

The sample holds one count of this clone. The chain couples TRBV5-4 to TRBJ1-2, with 8 bases matching TRBD1. The CDR3 spans 12 residues. V was clipped by 5 bases and J by 5 bases; unmatched bases: 2. The V gene's germline CDR1 is SGHNT and CDR2 YYREEE (reference sequence). The CDR3 sequence: CASRGQGYGYTF. The CDR3 nucleotides read TGTGCCAGCAGAGGACAGGGTTATGGCTACACCTTC.

This chain joins TRBV27 and TRBJ2-7; the match to TRBD1 covers 11 bases. CDR3 length equals 15 residues. Germline V CDR1 and CDR2: MNHEY, SMNVEV (reference sequence). With 8 bases clipped from V and 4 bases from J, the junction kept 10 bases outside the gene matches. The CDR3 sequence: CASGPRTGGQYEQYV. The CDR3 bases are TGTGCCAGCGGACCGAGGACAGGGGGCCAATACGAGCAGTACGTC.

The sample holds a few counts of this clone. The rearrangement joins TRBV7-9 to TRBJ2-2; 7 nucleotides agree with TRBD2. V lost 7 bases to trimming and J lost 5 bases; unmatched junction nucleotides: 7. CDR3 length: 14 residues. The germline CDR1 and CDR2 sequences are SEHNR and FQNEAQ (reference sequence). For the CDR3, the DNA is TGTGCCAGCACCCAGAGGGGAGGGACCGGGGAGCTGTTTTTT. This sequence encodes CASTQRGGTGELFF.

The CDR3: CAWTTGPGLNQPQHF. Here the CDR3 DNA reads TGTGCCTGGACAACAGGACCTGGGCTTAATCAGCCCCAGCATTTT. The rearrangement uses TRBV30 and TRBJ1-5; tentative D call: TRBD1 (5 bases). The CDR3 has 15 amino acids. The germline gives CDR1 GTSNPN, CDR2 SVGIG (reference sequence). V lost 4 bases and J 4 bases, leaving 17 bases between the germline ends. Based on the CDR3 plus reference TRBV30 and TRBJ1-5, the full variable domain is SQTIHQWPATLVQPVGSPLSLECTVEGTSNPNLYWYRQAAGRGLQLLFYSVGIGQISSEVPQNLSASRPQDRQFILSSKKLLLSDSGFYLCAWTTGPGLNQPQHFGDGTRLSIL.

DNA of the CDR3: TGTGCCAGCAGTTTACCCGCCGGGTCAGGGGCTGCAGATACGCAGTATTTT. This sequence encodes CASSLPAGSGAADTQYF. The gene calls are TRBV28 and TRBJ2-3, with TRBD1 as a possible D gene (6 bases). Trimming shortened V by 2 bases and J by 4 bases, and 19 bases separated the two germline ends. The CDR3 is 17 amino acids. Germline CDR1 and CDR2: MDHEN and SYDVKM.

The chain links TRBV7-3 to TRBJ1-2; D is undetermined. Trimming took 2 bases from V and 1 from J, leaving 5 bases between them. The germline V gene encodes CDR1 SGHTA and CDR2 FQGTGA. The CDR3 is 13 residues long. Here the CDR3 DNA reads TGTGCCAGCAGCTTATACAGTAACTATGGCTACACCTTC. As protein: CASSLYSNYGYTF.

This chain links TRBV4-2 with TRBJ2-3, with 7 bases aligning to TRBD2. This CDR3 region has 16 residues. Trimming cost V 1 base and J 1 base; bases outside gene matches: 5. Looked up from germline, CDR1 is LGHNA and CDR2 is YNFKEQ. The DNA of the CDR3 is TGTGCCAGCAGCCAAGTAACGGCGGGGGGCACAGATACGCAGTATTTT. Protein product: CASSQVTAGGTDTQYF.

The chain is built from TRBV3-1 (or the pseudogene TRBV3-2) and TRBJ2-1; 10 nucleotides match TRBD2. The CDR3 consists of 18 residues. Trimming at V came to 3 bases and at J to 8 bases, leaving 16 bases not matched to a gene. Germline-derived CDR1 and CDR2 are LGHDT and YNNKEL (reference sequence). The CDR3 bases are TGTGCCAGCAGCCAGATAGAAGCGGGAGGGCCCAGAGTCCATGAGCAGTTCTTC. Translated, it gives CASSQIEAGGPRVHEQFF.

This rearrangement joins TRBV14 to TRBJ1-1, with D maybe TRBD1 (5 bases). CDR3 length equals 15 residues. Germline V gene sequence: CDR1 SGHDN, CDR2 FVKESK. V was clipped by 4 bases and J by 4 bases, with 16 bases between them. The CDR3 DNA reads as TGTGCCAGCAGCCGACCGACAGCAGGATTCACTGAAGCTTTCTTT. Encoded protein: CASSRPTAGFTEAFF. Full variable domain (rest looked up from reference TRBV14 and TRBJ1-1): EAGVTQFPSHSVIEKGQTVTLRCDPISGHDNLYWYRRVMGKEIKFLLHFVKESKQDESGMPNNRFLAERTGGTYSTLKVQPAELEDSGVYFCASSRPTAGFTEAFFGQGTRLTVV.

V and J are TRBV4-3 and TRBJ1-4; no definite D call. The germline gives CDR1 LGHNA, CDR2 YSLEER. The CDR3 extends over 18 amino acids. Trimming pared 0 bases from V and 4 bases from J, leaving 18 bases between. CDR3 sequence: CASSQDLAREFSNEKLFF. The CDR3, as DNA: TGCGCCAGCAGCCAAGATCTTGCCCGAGAGTTTAGTAATGAAAAACTGTTTTTT.

This chain uses TRBV7-9 with TRBJ1-1; the D gene is possibly TRBD1 (6 bases). Looked up from germline, CDR1 is SEHNR and CDR2 is FQNEAQ (reference sequence). This CDR3 has 15 amino acids. V lost 2 bases to trimming and J lost 1 base, with 11 bases between them. The CDR3: CASSLFAGANTEAFF. CDR3 DNA sequence: TGTGCCAGCAGCTTATTCGCAGGGGCGAACACTGAAGCTTTCTTT. Variable domain in full (rest from reference TRBV7-9 and TRBJ1-1): DTGVSQNPRHKITKRGQNVTFRCDPISEHNRLYWYRQTLGQGPEFLTYFQNEAQLEKSRLLSDRFSAERPKGSFSTLEIQRTEQGDSAMYLCASSLFAGANTEAFFGQGTRLTVV.

This chain connects TRBV6-1 to TRBJ2-1; 9 nucleotides match TRBD2. The CDR3 is 16 residues long. With V trimmed by 3 bases and J by 6 bases, 9 bases remained unmatched. CDR1 is MNHNS, CDR2 SASEGT, per germline. CDR3 protein: CASSDKISGGTNEQFF. DNA for the CDR3: TGTGCCAGCAGTGACAAGATTAGCGGGGGAACCAATGAGCAGTTCTTC.

This sequence joins TRBV30 and TRBJ1-2, with 9 bases fitting TRBD1. CDR1 and CDR2 from the germline V gene are GTSNPN and SVGIG (reference sequence). V lost 2 bases and J lost 7; bases outside the gene matches: 11. This CDR3 has 15 residues. CDR3 amino acids: CAWSLTGGPRRGYTF. CDR3 DNA: TGTGCCTGGAGTCTGACAGGGGGTCCTAGGCGTGGCTACACCTTC.

This clone was observed once. The chain carries TRBV28 and TRBJ1-6; TRBD1 is a possible D gene (6 bases). The germline V gene encodes CDR1 MDHEN and CDR2 SYDVKM. V gave up 7 bases and J gave up 7 bases, with 17 bases separating them. CDR3 length equals 15 residues. The CDR3 coding sequence is TGTGCCAGCACGGGAGGGGGACTGAAGAATTCACCCCTCCACTTT. Translated, it gives CASTGGGLKNSPLHF.